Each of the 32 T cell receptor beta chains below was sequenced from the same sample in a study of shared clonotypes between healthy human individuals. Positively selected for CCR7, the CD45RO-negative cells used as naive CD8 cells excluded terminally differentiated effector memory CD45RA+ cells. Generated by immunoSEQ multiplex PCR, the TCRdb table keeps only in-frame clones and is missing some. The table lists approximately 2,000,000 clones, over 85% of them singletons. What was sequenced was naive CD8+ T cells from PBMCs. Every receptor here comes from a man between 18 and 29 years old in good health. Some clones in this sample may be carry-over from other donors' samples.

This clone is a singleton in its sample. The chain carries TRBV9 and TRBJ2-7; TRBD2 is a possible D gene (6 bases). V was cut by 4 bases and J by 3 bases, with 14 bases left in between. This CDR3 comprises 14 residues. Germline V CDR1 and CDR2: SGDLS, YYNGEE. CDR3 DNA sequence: TGTGCCAGCAGCCCCCGGAGGGAGATCTACGAGCAGTACTTC. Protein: CASSPRREIYEQYF.

As DNA, the CDR3 is TGTGCCAGCAGCCTTTCCCCCAGCGGGGTTGACAATGAGCAGTTCTTC. Translated: CASSLSPSGVDNEQFF. The chain couples TRBV11-2 to TRBJ2-1; 7 bases map to TRBD2. The J segment lost 5 bases and the V segment lost 5 bases, leaving 12 bases of the junction unmatched. Germline loops: CDR1 SGHAT, CDR2 FQNNGV. This CDR3 is 16 amino acids long.

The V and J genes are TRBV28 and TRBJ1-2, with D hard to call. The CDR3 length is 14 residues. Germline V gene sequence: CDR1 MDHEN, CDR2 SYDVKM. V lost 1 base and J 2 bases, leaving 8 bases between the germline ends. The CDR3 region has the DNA TGTGCCAGCAGTTTATTTTCCGGGAACTATGGCTACACCTTC. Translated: CASSLFSGNYGYTF.

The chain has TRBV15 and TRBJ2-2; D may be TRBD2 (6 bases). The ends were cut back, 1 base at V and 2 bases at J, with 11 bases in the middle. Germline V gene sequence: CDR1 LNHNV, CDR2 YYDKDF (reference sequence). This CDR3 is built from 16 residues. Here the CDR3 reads CATSRVPSDNTGELFF. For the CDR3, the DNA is TGTGCCACCAGCAGAGTACCTAGCGATAACACCGGGGAGCTGTTTTTT.

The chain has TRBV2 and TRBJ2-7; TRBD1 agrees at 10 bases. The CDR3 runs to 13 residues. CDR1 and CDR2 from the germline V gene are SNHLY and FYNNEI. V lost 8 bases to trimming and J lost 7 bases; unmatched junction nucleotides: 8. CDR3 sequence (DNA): TGTGCCAGCCGGGACAGGGGATCCGGAGAGCAGTACTTC. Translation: CASRDRGSGEQYF.

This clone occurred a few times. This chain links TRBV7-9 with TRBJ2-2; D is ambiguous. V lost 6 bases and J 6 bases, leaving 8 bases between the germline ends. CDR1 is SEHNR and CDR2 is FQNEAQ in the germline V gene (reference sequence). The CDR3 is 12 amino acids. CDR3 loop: CASRSLPGELFF. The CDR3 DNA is TGTGCCAGCAGATCATTGCCCGGGGAGCTGTTTTTT.

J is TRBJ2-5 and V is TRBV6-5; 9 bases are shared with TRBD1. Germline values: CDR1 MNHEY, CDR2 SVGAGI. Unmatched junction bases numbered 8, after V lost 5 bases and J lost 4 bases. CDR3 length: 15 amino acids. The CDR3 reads CASSGDRVSGETQYF. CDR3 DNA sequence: TGTGCCAGCAGTGGGGACAGGGTCTCGGGAGAGACCCAGTACTTC.

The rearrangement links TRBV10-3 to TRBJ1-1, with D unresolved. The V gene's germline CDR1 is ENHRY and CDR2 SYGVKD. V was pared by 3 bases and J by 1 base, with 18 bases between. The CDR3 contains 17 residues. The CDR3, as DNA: TGTGCCATCAGTGAAAGCTCTTCGCAGTCCTCGAACACTGAAGCTTTCTTT. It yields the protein CAISESSSQSSNTEAFF.

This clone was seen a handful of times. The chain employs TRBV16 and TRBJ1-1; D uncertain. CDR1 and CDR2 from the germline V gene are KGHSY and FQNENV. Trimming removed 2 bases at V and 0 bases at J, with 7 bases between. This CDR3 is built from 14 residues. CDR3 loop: CASSQRRVNTEAFF. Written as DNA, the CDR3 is TGTGCCAGCAGCCAACGACGGGTGAACACTGAAGCTTTCTTT.

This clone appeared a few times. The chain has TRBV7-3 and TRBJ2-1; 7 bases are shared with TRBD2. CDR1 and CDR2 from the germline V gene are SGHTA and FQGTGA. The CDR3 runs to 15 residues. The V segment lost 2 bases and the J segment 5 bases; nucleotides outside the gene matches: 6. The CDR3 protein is CASSLVAGVHNEQFF. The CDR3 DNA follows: TGTGCCAGCAGCTTAGTCGCGGGAGTCCACAATGAGCAGTTCTTC.

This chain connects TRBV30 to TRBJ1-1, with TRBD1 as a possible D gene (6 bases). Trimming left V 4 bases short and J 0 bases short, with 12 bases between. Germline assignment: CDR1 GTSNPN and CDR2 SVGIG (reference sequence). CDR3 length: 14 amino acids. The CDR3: CAWKRAGVNTEAFF. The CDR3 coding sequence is TGTGCCTGGAAGAGGGCAGGGGTGAACACTGAAGCTTTCTTT.

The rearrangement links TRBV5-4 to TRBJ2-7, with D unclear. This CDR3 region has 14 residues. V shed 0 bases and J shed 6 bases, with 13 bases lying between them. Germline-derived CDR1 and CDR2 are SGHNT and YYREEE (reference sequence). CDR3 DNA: TGTGCCAGCAGCTTGGTGGGGATCAGGTTCGAGCAGTACTTC. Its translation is CASSLVGIRFEQYF. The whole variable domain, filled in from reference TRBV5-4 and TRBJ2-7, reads ETGVTQSPTHLIKTRGQQVTLRCSSQSGHNTVSWYQQALGQGPQFIFQYYREEENGRGNFPPRFSGLQFPNYSSELNVNALELDDSALYLCASSLVGIRFEQYFGPGTRLTVT.

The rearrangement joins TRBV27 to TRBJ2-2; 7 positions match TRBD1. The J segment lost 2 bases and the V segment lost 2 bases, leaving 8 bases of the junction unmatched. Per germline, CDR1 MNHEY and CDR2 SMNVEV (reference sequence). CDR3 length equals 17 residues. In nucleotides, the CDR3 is TGTGCCAGCAGTTTAGGGCCCGGGACAGCCAACACCGGGGAGCTGTTTTTT. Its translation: CASSLGPGTANTGELFF.

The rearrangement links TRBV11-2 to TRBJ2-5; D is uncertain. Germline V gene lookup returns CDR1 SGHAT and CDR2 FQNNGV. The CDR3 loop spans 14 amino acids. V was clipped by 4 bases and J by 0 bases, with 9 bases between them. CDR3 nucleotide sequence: TGTGCCAGCAGCTCCCGGACGTACCAAGAGACCCAGTACTTC. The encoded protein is CASSSRTYQETQYF.

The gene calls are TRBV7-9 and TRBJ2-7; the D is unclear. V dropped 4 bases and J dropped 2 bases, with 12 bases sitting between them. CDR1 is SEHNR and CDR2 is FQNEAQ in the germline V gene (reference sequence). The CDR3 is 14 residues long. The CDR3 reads CASSWEDFPYEQYF. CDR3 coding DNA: TGTGCCAGCAGCTGGGAAGATTTCCCCTACGAGCAGTACTTC.

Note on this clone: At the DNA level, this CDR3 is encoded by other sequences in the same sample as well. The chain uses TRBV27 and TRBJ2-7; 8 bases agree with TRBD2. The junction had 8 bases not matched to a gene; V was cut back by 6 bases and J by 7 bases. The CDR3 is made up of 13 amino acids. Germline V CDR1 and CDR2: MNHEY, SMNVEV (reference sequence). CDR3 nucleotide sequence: TGTGCCAGCAGCCTGACGGGAGGGCGTGAGCAGTACTTC. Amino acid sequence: CASSLTGGREQYF.

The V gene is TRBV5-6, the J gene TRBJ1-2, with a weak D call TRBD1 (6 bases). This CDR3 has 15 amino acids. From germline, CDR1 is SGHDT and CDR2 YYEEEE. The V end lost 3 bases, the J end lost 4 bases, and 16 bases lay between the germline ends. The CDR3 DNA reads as TGTGCCAGCAGCTCCGCTCCCGGGACACCCTATGGCTACACCTTC. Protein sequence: CASSSAPGTPYGYTF.

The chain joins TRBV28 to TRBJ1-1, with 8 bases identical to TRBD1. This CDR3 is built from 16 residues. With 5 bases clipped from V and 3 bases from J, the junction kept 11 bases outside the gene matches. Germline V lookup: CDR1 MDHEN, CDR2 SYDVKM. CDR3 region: CASSPSGQGFDTEAFF. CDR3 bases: TGTGCCAGCAGTCCCTCTGGACAGGGTTTTGACACTGAAGCTTTCTTT. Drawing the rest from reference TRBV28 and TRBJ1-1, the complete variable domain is DVKVTQSSRYLVKRTGEKVFLECVQDMDHENMFWYRQDPGLGLRLIYFSYDVKMKEKGDIPEGYSVSREKKERFSLILESASTNQTSMYLCASSPSGQGFDTEAFFGQGTRLTVV.

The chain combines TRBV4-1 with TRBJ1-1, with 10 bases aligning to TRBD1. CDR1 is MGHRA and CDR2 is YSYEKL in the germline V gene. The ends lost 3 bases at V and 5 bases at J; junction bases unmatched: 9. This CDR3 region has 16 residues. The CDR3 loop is CASSHARQGAFTEAFF. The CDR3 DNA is TGCGCCAGCAGCCACGCCCGACAGGGGGCTTTTACTGAAGCTTTCTTT.

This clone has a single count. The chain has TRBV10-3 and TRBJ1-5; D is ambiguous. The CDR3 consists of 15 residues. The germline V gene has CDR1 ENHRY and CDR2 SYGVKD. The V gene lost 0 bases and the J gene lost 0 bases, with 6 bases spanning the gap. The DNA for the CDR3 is TGTGCCATCAGTGAGTCGGGGTTTAGCAATCAGCCCCAGCATTTT. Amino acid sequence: CAISESGFSNQPQHF.

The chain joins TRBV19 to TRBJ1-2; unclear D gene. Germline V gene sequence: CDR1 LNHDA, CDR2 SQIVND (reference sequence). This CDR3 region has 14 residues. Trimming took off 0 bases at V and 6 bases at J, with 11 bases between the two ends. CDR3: CASSIEAGPHGYTF. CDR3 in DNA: TGTGCCAGTAGTATAGAGGCTGGGCCTCATGGCTACACCTTC.

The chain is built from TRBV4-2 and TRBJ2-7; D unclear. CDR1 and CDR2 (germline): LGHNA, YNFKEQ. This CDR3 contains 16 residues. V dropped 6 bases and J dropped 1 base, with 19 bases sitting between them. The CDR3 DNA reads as TGTGCCAGCAGTCTTTATTCTGCAGGTACTTCCTACGAGCAGTACTTC. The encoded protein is CASSLYSAGTSYEQYF.

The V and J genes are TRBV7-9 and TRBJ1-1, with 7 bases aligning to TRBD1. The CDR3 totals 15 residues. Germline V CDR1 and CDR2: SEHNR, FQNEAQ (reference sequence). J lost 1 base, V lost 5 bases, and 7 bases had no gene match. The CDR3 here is CASSQRDSENTEAFF. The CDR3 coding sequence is TGTGCCAGCAGCCAACGGGACAGTGAGAACACTGAAGCTTTCTTT.

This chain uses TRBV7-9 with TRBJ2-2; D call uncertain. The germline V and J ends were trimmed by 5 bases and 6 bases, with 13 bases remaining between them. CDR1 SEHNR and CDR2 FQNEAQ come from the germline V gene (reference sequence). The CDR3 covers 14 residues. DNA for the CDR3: TGTGCCAGCAGCCGCGAAAAGTGGCCCGGGGAGCTGTTTTTT. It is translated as CASSREKWPGELFF.

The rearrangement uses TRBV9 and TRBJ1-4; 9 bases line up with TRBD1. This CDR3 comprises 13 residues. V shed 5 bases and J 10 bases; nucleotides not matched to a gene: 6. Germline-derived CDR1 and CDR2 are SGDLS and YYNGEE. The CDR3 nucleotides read TGTGCCAGCAGACCGGGACAGGGCGGAAAACTGTTTTTT. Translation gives CASRPGQGGKLFF. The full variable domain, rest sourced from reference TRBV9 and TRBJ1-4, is DSGVTQTPKHLITATGQRVTLRCSPRSGDLSVYWYQQSLDQGLQFLIQYYNGEERAKGNILERFSAQQFPDLHSELNLSSLELGDSALYFCASRPGQGGKLFFGSGTQLSVL.

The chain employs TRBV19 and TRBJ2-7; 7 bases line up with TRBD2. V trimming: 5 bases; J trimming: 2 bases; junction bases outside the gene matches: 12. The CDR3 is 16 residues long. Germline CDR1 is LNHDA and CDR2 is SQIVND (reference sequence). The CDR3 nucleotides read TGTGCCAGTAGTTCCAATTGGCTAGCGGCGCCCTACGAGCAGTACTTC. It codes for CASSSNWLAAPYEQYF.

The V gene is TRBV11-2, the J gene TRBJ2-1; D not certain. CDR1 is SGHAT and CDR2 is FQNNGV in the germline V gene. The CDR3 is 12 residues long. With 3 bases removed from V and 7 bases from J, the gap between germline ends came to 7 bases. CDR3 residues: CASSLKSNEQFF. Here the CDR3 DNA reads TGTGCCAGCAGCTTGAAGTCTAATGAGCAGTTCTTC.

The CDR3 loop reads CASSGGEAAHSYEQYF. The DNA for the CDR3 is TGTGCCAGCAGCGGTGGCGAGGCAGCTCACTCCTACGAGCAGTACTTC. J is TRBJ2-7 and V is TRBV9; no clear D gene. The CDR3 runs to 16 residues. Germline V gene data show CDR1 as SGDLS and CDR2 as YYNGEE. Trimming took 3 bases from V and 0 from J, leaving 16 bases between them.

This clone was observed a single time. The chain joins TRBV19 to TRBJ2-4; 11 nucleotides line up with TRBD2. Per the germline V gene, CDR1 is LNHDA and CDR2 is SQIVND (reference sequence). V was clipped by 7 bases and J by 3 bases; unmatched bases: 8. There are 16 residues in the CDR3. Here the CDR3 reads CASTPLAGDVKNIQYF. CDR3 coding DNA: TGTGCCAGTACCCCACTAGCGGGAGACGTCAAAAACATTCAGTACTTC.

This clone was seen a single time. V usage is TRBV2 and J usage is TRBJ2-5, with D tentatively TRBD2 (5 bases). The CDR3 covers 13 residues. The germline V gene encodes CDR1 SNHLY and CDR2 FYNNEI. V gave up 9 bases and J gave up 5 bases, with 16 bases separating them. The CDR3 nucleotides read TGTGCCAGAACTGGGAGATCTTATGAGACCCAGTACTTC. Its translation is CARTGRSYETQYF.

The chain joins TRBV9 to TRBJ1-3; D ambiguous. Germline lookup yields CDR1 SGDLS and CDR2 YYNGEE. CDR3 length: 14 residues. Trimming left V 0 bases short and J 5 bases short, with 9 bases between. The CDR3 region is CASSVGTHRNTIYF. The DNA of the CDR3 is TGTGCCAGCAGCGTAGGGACCCACCGAAACACCATATATTTT.

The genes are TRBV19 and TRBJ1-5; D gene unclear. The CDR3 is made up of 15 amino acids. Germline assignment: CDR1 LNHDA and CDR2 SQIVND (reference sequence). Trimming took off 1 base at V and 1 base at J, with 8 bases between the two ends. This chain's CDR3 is CASSIVLGSNQPQHF. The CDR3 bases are TGTGCCAGTAGTATAGTTCTGGGGAGCAATCAGCCCCAGCATTTT.